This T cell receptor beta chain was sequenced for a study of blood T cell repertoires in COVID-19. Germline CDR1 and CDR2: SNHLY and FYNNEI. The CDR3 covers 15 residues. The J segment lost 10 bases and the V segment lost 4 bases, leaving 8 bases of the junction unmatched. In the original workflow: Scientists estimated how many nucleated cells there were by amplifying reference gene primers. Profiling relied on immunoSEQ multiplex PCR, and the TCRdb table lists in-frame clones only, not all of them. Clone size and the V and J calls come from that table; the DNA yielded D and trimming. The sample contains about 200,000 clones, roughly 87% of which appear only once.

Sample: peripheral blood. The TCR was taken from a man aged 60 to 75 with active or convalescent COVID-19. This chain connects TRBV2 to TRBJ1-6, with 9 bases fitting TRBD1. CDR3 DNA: TGTGCCAGCAGTGGGACAGGGGTTCGGCGATCACCCCTCCACTTT. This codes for CASSGTGVRRSPLHF. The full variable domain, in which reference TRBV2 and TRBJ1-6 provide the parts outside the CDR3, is EPEVTQTPSHQVTQMGQEVILRCVPISNHLYFYWYRQILGQKVEFLVSFYNNEISEKSEIFDDQFSVERPDGSNFTLKIRSTKLEDSAMYFCASSGTGVRRSPLHFGNGTRLTVT.